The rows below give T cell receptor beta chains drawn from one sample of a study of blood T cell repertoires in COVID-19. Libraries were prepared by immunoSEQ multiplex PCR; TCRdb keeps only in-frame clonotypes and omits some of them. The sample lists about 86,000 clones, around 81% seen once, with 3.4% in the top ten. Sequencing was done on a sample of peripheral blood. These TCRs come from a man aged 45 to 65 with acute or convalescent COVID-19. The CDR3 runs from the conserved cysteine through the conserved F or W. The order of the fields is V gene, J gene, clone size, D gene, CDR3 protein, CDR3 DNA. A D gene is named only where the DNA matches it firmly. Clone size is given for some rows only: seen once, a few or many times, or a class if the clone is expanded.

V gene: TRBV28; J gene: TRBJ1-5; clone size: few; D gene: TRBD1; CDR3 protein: CASSFRDRDQPQHF; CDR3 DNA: TGTGCCAGCAGTTTCCGGGACAGGGATCAGCCCCAGCATTTT
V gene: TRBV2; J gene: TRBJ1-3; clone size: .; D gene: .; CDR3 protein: CASSTYRAGNTIYF; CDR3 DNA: TGTGCCAGCAGTACATACAGGGCTGGAAACACCATATATTTT
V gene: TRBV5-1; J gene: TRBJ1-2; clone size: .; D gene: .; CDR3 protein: CASSLDSNYGYTF; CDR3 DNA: TGCGCCAGCAGCTTGGACAGTAACTATGGCTACACCTTC
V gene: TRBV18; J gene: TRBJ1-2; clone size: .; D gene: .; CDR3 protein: CASSPPGQQGAYYGYTF; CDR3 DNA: TGTGCCAGCTCACCACCTGGACAACAGGGAGCCTATTATGGCTACACCTTC
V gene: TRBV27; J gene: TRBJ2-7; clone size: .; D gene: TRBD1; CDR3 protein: CASSLSGQGVIYEQYF; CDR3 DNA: TGTGCCAGCAGTTTATCAGGACAGGGGGTGATCTACGAGCAGTACTTC
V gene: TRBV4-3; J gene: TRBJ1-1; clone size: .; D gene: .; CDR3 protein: CASSRNVGVSEAFF; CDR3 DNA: TGCGCCAGCAGCCGGAATGTAGGGGTCTCTGAAGCTTTCTTT
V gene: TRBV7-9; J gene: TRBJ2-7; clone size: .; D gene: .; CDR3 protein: CASSSYIAQSYEQYF; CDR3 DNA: TGTGCCAGCAGCTCCTATATCGCCCAATCCTACGAGCAGTACTTC
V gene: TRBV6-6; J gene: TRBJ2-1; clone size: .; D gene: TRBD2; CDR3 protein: CATRDSGGPYNEQFF; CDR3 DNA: TGTGCCACCCGAGACAGCGGGGGGCCCTACAATGAGCAGTTCTTC
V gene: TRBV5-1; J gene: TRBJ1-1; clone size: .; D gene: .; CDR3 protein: CASGQGTEAFF; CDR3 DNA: TGCGCCAGCGGGCAGGGCACTGAAGCTTTCTTT
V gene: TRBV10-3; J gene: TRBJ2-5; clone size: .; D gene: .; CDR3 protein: CAIRPGAGQETQYF; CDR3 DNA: TGTGCCATCAGGCCAGGGGCAGGTCAAGAGACCCAGTACTTC
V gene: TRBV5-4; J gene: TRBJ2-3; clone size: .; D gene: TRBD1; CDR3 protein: CASSRGQSTDTQYF; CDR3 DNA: TGTGCCAGCAGCCGGGGACAGAGCACAGATACGCAGTATTTT
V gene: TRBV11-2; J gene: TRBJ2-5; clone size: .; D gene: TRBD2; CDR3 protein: CASSQPGLAEQETQYF; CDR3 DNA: TGTGCCAGCAGCCAACCGGGACTAGCGGAACAAGAGACCCAGTACTTC
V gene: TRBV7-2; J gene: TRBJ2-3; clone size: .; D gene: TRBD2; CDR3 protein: CASSPSGMTDTQYF; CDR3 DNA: TGTGCCAGCAGCCCGAGCGGGATGACAGATACGCAGTATTTT
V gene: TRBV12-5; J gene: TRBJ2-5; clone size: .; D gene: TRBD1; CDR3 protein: CASGGDRGETQYF; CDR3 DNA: TGTGCTAGTGGAGGGGACAGGGGAGAGACCCAGTACTTC
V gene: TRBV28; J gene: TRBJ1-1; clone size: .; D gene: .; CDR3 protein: CASRETGTEAFF; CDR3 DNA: TGTGCCAGCAGGGAAACAGGCACTGAAGCTTTCTTT
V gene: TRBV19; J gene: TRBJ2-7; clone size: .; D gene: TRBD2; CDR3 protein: CASSVLAGGHSYEQYF; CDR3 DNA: TGTGCCAGTAGTGTACTAGCGGGGGGCCACTCCTACGAGCAGTACTTC
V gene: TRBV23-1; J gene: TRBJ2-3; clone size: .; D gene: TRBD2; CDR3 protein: CATTRLAGYSTDTQYF; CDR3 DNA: TGCGCCACTACCAGACTAGCGGGGTACAGCACAGATACGCAGTATTTT
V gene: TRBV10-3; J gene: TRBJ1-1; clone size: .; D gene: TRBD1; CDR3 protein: CAIRETGENTEAFF; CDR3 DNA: TGTGCCATCAGGGAGACAGGGGAGAACACTGAAGCTTTCTTT
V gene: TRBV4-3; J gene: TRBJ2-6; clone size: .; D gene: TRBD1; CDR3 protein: CASSQDPAGTALSSGANVLTF; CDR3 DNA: TGCGCCAGCAGCCAAGACCCGGCCGGGACAGCTTTAAGCTCTGGGGCCAACGTCCTGACTTTC
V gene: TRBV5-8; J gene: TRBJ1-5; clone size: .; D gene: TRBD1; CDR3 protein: CASSWDSYSNQPQHF; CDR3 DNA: TGTGCCAGCAGTTGGGACAGTTATAGCAATCAGCCCCAGCATTTT
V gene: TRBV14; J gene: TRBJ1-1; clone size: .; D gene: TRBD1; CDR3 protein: CASSPRAGGQEAFF; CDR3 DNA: TGTGCCAGCAGCCCCAGGGCAGGGGGGCAAGAAGCTTTCTTT
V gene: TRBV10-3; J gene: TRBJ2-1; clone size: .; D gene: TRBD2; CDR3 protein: CAISETSGNYNEQFF; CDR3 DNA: TGTGCCATCAGTGAGACTAGCGGGAACTACAATGAGCAGTTCTTC
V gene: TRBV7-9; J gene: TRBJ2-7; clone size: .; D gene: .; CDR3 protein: CASSLIFYEQYF; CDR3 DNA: TGTGCCAGCAGCTTAATATTCTACGAGCAGTACTTC
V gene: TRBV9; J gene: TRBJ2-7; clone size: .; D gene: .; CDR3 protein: CASSGGTAGYEQYF; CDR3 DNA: TGTGCCAGCAGCGGGGGAACAGCGGGCTACGAGCAGTACTTC
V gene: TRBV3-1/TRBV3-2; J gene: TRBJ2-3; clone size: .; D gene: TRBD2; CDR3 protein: CASSQITSGNTDTQYF; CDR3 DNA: TGTGCCAGCAGCCAAATTACTAGCGGGAACACAGATACGCAGTATTTT
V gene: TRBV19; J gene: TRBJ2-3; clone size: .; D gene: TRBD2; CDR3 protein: CASSIWGGDTQYF; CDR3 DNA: TGTGCCAGTAGTATTTGGGGAGGGGATACGCAGTATTTT
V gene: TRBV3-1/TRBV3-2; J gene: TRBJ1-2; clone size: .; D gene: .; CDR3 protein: CASSQDPGGGQGYTF; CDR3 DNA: TGTGCCAGCAGCCAAGACCCTGGGGGGGGCCAGGGCTACACCTTC
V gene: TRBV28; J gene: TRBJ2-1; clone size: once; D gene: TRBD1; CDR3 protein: CASSPTTGVGYNEQFF; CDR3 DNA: TGTGCCAGCAGTCCAACGACAGGGGTGGGCTACAATGAGCAGTTCTTC
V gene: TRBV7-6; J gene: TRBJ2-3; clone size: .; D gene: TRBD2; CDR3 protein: CASSLLLSQAGSTDTQYF; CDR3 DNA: TGTGCCAGCAGCTTACTCCTTTCACAAGCGGGGAGCACAGATACGCAGTATTTT
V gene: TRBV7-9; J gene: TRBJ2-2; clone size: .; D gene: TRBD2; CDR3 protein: CASSFPGLAGEVTGELFF; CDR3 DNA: TGTGCCAGCAGCTTTCCGGGACTAGCGGGAGAAGTAACCGGGGAGCTGTTTTTT
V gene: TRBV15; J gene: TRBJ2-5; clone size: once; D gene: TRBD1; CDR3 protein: CATSRTGQGIRETQYF; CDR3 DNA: TGTGCCACCAGCAGGACTGGACAGGGGATCCGAGAGACCCAGTACTTC
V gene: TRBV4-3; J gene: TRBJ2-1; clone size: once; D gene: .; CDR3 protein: CASSQDGGGSSYNEQFF; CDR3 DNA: TGCGCCAGCAGCCAAGATGGGGGCGGGAGCTCCTACAATGAGCAGTTCTTC
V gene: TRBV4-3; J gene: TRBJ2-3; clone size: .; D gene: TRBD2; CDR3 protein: CASSQGVAGGTDTQYF; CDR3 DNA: TGCGCCAGCAGCCAAGGGGTAGCGGGAGGCACAGATACGCAGTATTTT
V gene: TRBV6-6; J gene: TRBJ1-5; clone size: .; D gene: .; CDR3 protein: CASTPTPGNQPQHF; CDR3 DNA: TGTGCCAGCACTCCCACCCCGGGGAATCAGCCCCAGCATTTT
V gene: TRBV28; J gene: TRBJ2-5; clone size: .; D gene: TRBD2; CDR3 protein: CASSFAQGSGRRETQYF; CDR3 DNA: TGTGCCAGCAGTTTCGCCCAGGGTAGCGGGAGGAGAGAGACCCAGTACTTC
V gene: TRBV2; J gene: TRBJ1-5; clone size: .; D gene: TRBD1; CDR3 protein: CASSRTGGDQPQHF; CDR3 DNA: TGTGCCAGCAGCCGGACAGGGGGCGATCAGCCCCAGCATTTT
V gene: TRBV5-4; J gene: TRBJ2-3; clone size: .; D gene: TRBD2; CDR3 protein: CASSPLGGGFTDTQYF; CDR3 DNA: TGTGCCAGCAGCCCCCTTGGGGGGGGGTTCACAGATACGCAGTATTTT
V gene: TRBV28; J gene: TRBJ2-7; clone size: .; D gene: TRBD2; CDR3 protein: CASSFTSGTNEQYF; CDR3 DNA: TGTGCCAGCAGTTTCACTAGCGGCACCAACGAGCAGTACTTC
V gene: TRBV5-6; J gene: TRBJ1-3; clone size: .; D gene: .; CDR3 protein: CASSLGEVGNTIYF; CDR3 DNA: TGTGCCAGCAGCTTGGGAGAGGTTGGAAACACCATATATTTT
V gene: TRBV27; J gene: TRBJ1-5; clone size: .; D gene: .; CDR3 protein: CASSLAGQPQHF; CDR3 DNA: TGTGCCAGCAGTTTAGCAGGGCAGCCCCAGCATTTT
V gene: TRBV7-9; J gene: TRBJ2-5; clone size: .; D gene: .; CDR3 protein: CASSLVPRKQETQYF; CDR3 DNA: TGTGCCAGCAGCTTAGTGCCCAGGAAACAAGAGACCCAGTACTTC
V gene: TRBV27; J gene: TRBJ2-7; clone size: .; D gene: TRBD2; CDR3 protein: CASSSPGLTTYEQYF; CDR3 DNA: TGTGCCAGCAGTTCCCCGGGACTAACTACCTACGAGCAGTACTTC
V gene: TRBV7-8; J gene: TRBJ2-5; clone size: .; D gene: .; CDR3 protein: CASRRLQETQYF; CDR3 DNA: TGTGCCAGCCGTCGACTCCAAGAGACCCAGTACTTC
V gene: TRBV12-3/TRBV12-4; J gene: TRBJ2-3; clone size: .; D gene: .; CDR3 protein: CASNAGTDTQYF; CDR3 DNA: TGTGCCAGCAATGCAGGCACAGATACGCAGTATTTT
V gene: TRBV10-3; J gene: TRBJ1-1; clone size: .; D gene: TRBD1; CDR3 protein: CAISEGRDRVAEAFF; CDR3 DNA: TGTGCCATCAGTGAGGGGCGGGACAGGGTGGCCGAAGCTTTCTTT
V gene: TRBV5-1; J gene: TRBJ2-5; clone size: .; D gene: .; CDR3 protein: CASSLRGLGETQYF; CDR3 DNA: TGCGCCAGCAGCTTACGCGGGTTAGGCGAGACCCAGTACTTC
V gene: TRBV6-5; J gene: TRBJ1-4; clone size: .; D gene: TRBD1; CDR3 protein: CASHLLQGANEKLFF; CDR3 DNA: TGTGCCAGCCATCTATTACAGGGGGCTAATGAAAAACTGTTTTTT
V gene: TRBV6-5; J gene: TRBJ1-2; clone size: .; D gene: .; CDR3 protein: CASSYRRQGNGYTF; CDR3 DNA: TGTGCCAGCAGTTACCGCCGGCAGGGCAACGGCTACACCTTC
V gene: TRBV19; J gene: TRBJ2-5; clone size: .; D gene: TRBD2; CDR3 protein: CASSIGGLAQETQYF; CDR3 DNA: TGTGCCAGTAGTATAGGGGGACTAGCGCAAGAGACCCAGTACTTC
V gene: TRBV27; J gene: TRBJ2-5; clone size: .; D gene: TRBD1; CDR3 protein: CASSSIGDRGQETQYF; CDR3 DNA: TGTGCCAGCAGTTCTATCGGCGACAGGGGGCAAGAGACCCAGTACTTC
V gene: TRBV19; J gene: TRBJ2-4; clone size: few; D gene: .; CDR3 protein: CASTTTEGVIQYF; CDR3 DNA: TGTGCCAGTACTACGACGGAGGGTGTAATTCAGTACTTC
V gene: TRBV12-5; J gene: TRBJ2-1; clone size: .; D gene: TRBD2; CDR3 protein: CASGLAGEGPNEQFF; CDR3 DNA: TGTGCTAGTGGTTTGGCGGGGGAGGGTCCCAATGAGCAGTTCTTC
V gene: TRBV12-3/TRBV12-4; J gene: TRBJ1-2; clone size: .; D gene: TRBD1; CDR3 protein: CASTLRQGDGYTF; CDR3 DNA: TGTGCCAGCACCCTCCGACAGGGGGATGGCTACACCTTC